This TCR beta chain was sequenced during a study of Ad26.COV2.S vaccination and SARS-CoV-2 variants. Generated by immunoSEQ multiplex PCR, the TCRdb table keeps only in-frame clones and is missing some. The table shows about 680,000 clones, with about 89% occurring only once. The sample's treatment: some 20 received Ad26.COV2.S at low or high dose, single or two shots; roughly 5 received placebo; per-sample allocation not given. Collection of samples fell on day 63 after the first vaccine or placebo injection. Study results and caveats: Placebo recipients trailed vaccine recipients in spike-specific TCR breadth.

This clone has just one count. Its target is unknown. The germline CDR1 and CDR2 sequences are SGDLS and YYNGEE. The CDR3 spans 13 residues. V shed 4 bases and J 5 bases; nucleotides not matched to a gene: 6. The TCR originated in a person aged 18-60 years who received the Ad26.COV2.S COVID-19 vaccine or a placebo. Sequenced here: peripheral blood, sampled in a trial of Ad26.COV2.S vaccine versus placebo. The chain combines TRBV9 with TRBJ2-7, with TRBD1 identical over 7 bases. CDR3 in amino acids: CASSPGGVDEQYF. As DNA, the CDR3 is TGTGCCAGCAGCCCAGGGGGTGTCGACGAGCAGTACTTC.